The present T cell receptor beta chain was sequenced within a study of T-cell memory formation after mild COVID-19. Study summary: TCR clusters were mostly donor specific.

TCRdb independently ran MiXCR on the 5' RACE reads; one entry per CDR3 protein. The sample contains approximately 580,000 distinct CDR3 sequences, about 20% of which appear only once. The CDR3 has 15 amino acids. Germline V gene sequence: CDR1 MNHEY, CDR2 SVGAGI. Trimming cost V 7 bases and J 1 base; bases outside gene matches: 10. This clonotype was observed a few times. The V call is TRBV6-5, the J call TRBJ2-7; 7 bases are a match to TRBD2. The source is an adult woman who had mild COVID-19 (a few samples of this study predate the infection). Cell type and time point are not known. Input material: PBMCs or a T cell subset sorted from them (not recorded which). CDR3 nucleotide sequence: TGTGCCAGCAACTGGGCAGCGGGGCCTTCCTACGAGCAGTACTTC. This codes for CASNWAAGPSYEQYF.